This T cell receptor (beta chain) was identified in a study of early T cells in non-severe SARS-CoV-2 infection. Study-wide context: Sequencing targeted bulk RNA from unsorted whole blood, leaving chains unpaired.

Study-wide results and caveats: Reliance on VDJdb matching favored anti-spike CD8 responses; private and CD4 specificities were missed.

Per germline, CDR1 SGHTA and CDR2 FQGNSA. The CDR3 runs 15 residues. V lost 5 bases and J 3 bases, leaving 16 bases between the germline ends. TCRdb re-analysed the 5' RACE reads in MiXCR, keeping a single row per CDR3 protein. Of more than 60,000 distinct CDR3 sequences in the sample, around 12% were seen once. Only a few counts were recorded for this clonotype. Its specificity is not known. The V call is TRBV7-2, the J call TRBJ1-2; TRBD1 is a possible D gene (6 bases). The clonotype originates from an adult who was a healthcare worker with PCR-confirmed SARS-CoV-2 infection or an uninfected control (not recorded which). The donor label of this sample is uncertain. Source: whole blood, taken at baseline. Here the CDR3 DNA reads TGTGCCAGCAGCCCCCGGGGGGGCGCGGACTATGGCTACACCTTC. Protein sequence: CASSPRGGADYGYTF.